Listed below are T cell receptor beta chains from one sample, sequenced in a study of blood T cell repertoires in COVID-19. TCRdb's copy holds only in-frame clones and misses some; the assay was immunoSEQ multiplex PCR. The repertoire consists of a few hundred thousand clones, with about 85% occurring once and the leading ten covering more than 3%. Sequenced input: peripheral blood. The source of these receptors is a woman younger than 35 with acute or convalescent COVID-19. Each CDR3 is given with its conserved first and last residue. D genes are given only for firm matches. Clone size appears in some rows only: once, few, many, or a class for an expanded clone.

d_gene	abundance	v_gene	j_gene	CDR3aa	CDR3nt
TRBD2	NA	TRBV29-1	TRBJ2-1	CSVEASGDDNEQFF	TGCAGCGTTGAAGCAAGCGGGGACGACAATGAGCAGTTCTTC
TRBD2	NA	TRBV19	TRBJ2-1	CASSIQASGSQNEQFF	TGTGCCAGTAGTATACAGGCTAGCGGGAGTCAGAATGAGCAGTTCTTC
TRBD2	NA	TRBV4-2	TRBJ2-7	CASSQGRDEQYF	TGTGCCAGCAGCCAGGGGAGGGACGAGCAGTACTTC
NA	NA	TRBV30	TRBJ2-5	CAWQASQETQYF	TGTGCCTGGCAAGCGAGCCAAGAGACCCAGTACTTC
NA	NA	TRBV7-2	TRBJ2-5	CASSSWGVGETQYF	TGTGCCAGCAGCTCTTGGGGAGTCGGGGAGACCCAGTACTTC
NA	NA	TRBV5-3	TRBJ1-6	CARDWTNSPLHF	TGTGCCAGAGACTGGACAAATTCACCCCTCCACTTT
NA	NA	TRBV11-1	TRBJ2-3	CASSLRQRSSTDTQYF	TGTGCCAGCAGCTTAAGGCAGCGGTCTAGCACAGATACGCAGTATTTT
TRBD1	NA	TRBV10-3	TRBJ1-5	CAVGTGNNQPQHF	TGTGCCGTAGGGACAGGGAACAATCAGCCCCAGCATTTT
NA	NA	TRBV4-2	TRBJ2-7	CASSQGIRGSYEQYF	TGTGCCAGCAGCCAAGGGATCCGGGGCTCCTACGAGCAGTACTTC
NA	NA	TRBV12-3/TRBV12-4	TRBJ2-5	CASSFSGGETQYF	TGTGCCAGCAGTTTCTCAGGGGGGGAGACCCAGTACTTC
NA	NA	TRBV7-9	TRBJ2-5	CASSSFSGAQETQYF	TGTGCCAGCAGCTCCTTCAGCGGAGCACAAGAGACCCAGTACTTC
NA	NA	TRBV10-2	TRBJ1-2	CASSDHPKGNYGYTF	TGCGCCAGCAGTGATCACCCGAAGGGGAACTATGGCTACACCTTC
NA	NA	TRBV4-1	TRBJ2-5	CASSQASGWETQYF	TGCGCCAGCAGCCAAGCGTCCGGGTGGGAGACCCAGTACTTC
NA	NA	TRBV2	TRBJ1-6	CASSEGVNNSPLHF	TGTGCCAGCAGTGAAGGTGTCAATAATTCACCCCTCCACTTT
NA	few	TRBV24-1	TRBJ2-3	CATSDSQGDTQYF	TGTGCCACCAGTGATTCCCAGGGGGATACGCAGTATTTT
NA	NA	TRBV25-1	TRBJ2-5	CASSEFPSQGETQYF	TGTGCCAGCAGTGAATTTCCTAGCCAGGGGGAGACCCAGTACTTC
NA	NA	TRBV5-8	TRBJ1-2	CASSFFRVSTF	TGTGCCAGCAGCTTCTTCCGGGTCAGCACCTTC
NA	NA	TRBV27	TRBJ1-1	CASSPRGVATEAFF	TGTGCCAGCAGTCCAAGGGGTGTAGCTACTGAAGCTTTCTTT
TRBD2	NA	TRBV19	TRBJ2-4	CASSRGRGNIQYF	TGTGCCAGTAGTAGAGGGAGGGGAAACATTCAGTACTTC
TRBD1	NA	TRBV24-1	TRBJ1-5	CATSDLVRSRGSQPQHF	TGTGCCACCAGTGACCTCGTTAGGTCCAGGGGGAGTCAGCCCCAGCATTTT
TRBD2	NA	TRBV9	TRBJ2-1	CASSVGTSIFF	TGTGCCAGCAGCGTAGGGACTAGCATCTTCTTC
TRBD1	NA	TRBV30	TRBJ1-3	CAGYYRGLFGDVGNTIYF	TGTGCCGGGTACTACAGGGGGCTTTTTGGAGATGTTGGAAACACCATATATTTT
NA	NA	TRBV5-8	TRBJ1-1	CASSLPGGNTEAFF	TGTGCCAGCAGCTTGCCGGGGGGGAACACTGAAGCTTTCTTT
TRBD1	NA	TRBV2	TRBJ2-7	CASVRDRGNEQYF	TGTGCCAGCGTTCGGGACAGGGGCAACGAGCAGTACTTC
TRBD1	once	TRBV28	TRBJ1-6	CASSSTGGASPLHF	TGTGCCAGCAGTTCGACAGGGGGCGCTTCACCCCTCCACTTT
NA	NA	TRBV30	TRBJ2-3	CAWSAFSDTQYF	TGTGCCTGGAGTGCATTTTCAGATACGCAGTATTTT
TRBD2	NA	TRBV12-5	TRBJ2-7	CASGLVAGGPYEQYF	TGTGCTAGTGGTTTGGTAGCGGGAGGGCCCTACGAGCAGTACTTC
TRBD1	NA	TRBV24-1	TRBJ1-5	CATSEWQGAPGNQPQHF	TGTGCCACCAGTGAGTGGCAGGGGGCCCCAGGCAATCAGCCCCAGCATTTT
TRBD1	NA	TRBV5-4	TRBJ1-2	CASSLRGPLGYTF	TGTGCCAGCAGCCTGAGGGGGCCTCTAGGCTACACCTTC
TRBD2	NA	TRBV5-6	TRBJ2-7	CASSPGTSGYEQYF	TGTGCCAGCAGCCCCGGGACTAGCGGCTACGAGCAGTACTTC
TRBD1	NA	TRBV7-9	TRBJ1-1	CASRILGGQQNTEAFF	TGTGCCAGCAGGATCCTCGGGGGACAGCAGAACACTGAAGCTTTCTTT
NA	NA	TRBV5-1	TRBJ1-5	CASSFGGSNQPQHF	TGCGCCAGCAGCTTCGGTGGTAGCAATCAGCCCCAGCATTTT
TRBD1	NA	TRBV7-2	TRBJ2-5	CASSLSVTGGQETQYF	TGTGCCAGCAGCTTATCAGTGACAGGGGGCCAAGAGACCCAGTACTTC
TRBD2	NA	TRBV5-1	TRBJ2-5	CASSSGLPPETQYF	TGCGCCAGCAGCTCGGGACTACCTCCAGAGACCCAGTACTTC
TRBD1	NA	TRBV18	TRBJ1-1	CASSPGTGTFF	TGTGCCAGCTCACCCGGGACAGGGACTTTCTTT
NA	once	TRBV4-1	TRBJ1-6	CASSQEREVDPLHF	TGCGCCAGCAGCCAAGAGAGGGAGGTAGATCCCCTCCACTTT
TRBD2	NA	TRBV3-1/TRBV3-2	TRBJ2-3	CASSKSGTSANTDTQYF	TGTGCCAGCAGCAAATCCGGGACTAGCGCGAACACAGATACGCAGTATTTT
NA	NA	TRBV2	TRBJ2-1	CASSEQGLYNEQFF	TGTGCCAGCAGTGAACAGGGTTTGTACAATGAGCAGTTCTTC
TRBD1	NA	TRBV5-1	TRBJ2-6	CASSWGQDQDVLTF	TGCGCCAGCAGCTGGGGACAGGACCAGGACGTCCTGACTTTC
NA	NA	TRBV5-4	TRBJ1-2	CASSLGPGYGYTF	TGTGCCAGCAGCTTGGGCCCAGGCTATGGCTACACCTTC
NA	NA	TRBV19	TRBJ1-2	CASSTSAGGGYTF	TGTGCCAGTAGTACCTCCGCGGGGGGAGGCTACACCTTC
NA	NA	TRBV2	TRBJ2-2	CASSGWQGNTGELFF	TGTGCCAGCAGCGGATGGCAGGGGAACACCGGGGAGCTGTTTTTT
NA	NA	TRBV11-2	TRBJ2-7	CASSLAYRTESYEQYF	TGTGCCAGCAGCTTAGCTTATCGGACAGAAAGTTACGAGCAGTACTTC
NA	NA	TRBV24-1	TRBJ2-2	CATQRGGTGELFF	TGTGCCACCCAGCGAGGAGGGACCGGGGAGCTGTTTTTT
NA	NA	TRBV6-2/TRBV6-3	TRBJ1-2	CASSYSGGSSYTF	TGTGCCAGCAGTTACTCCGGGGGGTCGAGCTACACCTTC
TRBD1	NA	TRBV29-1	TRBJ1-2	CSVPRGQGASLGGGYTF	TGCAGCGTTCCCAGGGGGCAGGGGGCATCCCTAGGTGGTGGCTACACCTTC
TRBD1	NA	TRBV23-1	TRBJ2-4	CASSQFPTPRGAKNIQYF	TGCGCCAGCAGTCAATTCCCCACCCCCAGGGGGGCCAAAAACATTCAGTACTTC
NA	NA	TRBV5-1	TRBJ2-7	CASSLVAGQILYEQYF	TGCGCCAGCAGCTTGGTAGCCGGACAGATACTCTACGAGCAGTACTTC